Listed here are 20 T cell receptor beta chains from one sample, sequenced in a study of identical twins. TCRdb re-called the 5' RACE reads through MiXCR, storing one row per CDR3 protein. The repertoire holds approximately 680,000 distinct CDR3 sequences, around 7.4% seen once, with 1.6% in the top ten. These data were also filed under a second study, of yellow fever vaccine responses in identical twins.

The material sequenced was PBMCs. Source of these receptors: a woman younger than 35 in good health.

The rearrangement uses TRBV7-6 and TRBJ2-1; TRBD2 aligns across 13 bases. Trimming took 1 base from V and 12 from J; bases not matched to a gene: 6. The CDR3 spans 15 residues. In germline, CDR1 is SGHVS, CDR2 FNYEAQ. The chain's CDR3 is CASSLGTSGSTGQFF. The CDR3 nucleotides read TGTGCCAGCAGCTTAGGGACTAGCGGGAGCACCGGGCAGTTCTTC.

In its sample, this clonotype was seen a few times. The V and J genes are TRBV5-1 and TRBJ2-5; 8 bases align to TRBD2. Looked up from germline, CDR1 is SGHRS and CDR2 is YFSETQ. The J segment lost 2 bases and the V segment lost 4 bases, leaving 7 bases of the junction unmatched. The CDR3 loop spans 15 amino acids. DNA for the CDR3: TGCGCCAGCAGCCCCGGGACTAGGGGACAAGAGACCCAGTACTTC. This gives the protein CASSPGTRGQETQYF.

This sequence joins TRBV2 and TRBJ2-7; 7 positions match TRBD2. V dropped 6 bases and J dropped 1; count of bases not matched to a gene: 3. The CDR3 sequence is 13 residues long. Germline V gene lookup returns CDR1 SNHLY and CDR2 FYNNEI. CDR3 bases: TGTGCCAGCAGCGGACTAGGGTCCTACGAGCAGTACGTC. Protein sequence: CASSGLGSYEQYV.

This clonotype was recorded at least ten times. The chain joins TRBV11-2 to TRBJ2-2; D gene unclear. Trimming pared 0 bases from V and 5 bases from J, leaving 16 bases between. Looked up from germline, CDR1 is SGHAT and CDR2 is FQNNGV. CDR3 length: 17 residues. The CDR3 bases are TGTGCCAGCAGCTTAGATTATTTTAATTTGGGTACCGGGGAGCTGTTTTTT. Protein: CASSLDYFNLGTGELFF.

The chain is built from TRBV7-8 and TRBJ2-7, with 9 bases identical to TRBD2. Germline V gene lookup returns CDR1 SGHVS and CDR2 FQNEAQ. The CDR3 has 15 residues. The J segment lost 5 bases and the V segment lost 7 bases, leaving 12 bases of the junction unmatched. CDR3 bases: TGTGCCAGCAACTTTTTAGCGGGAGCCTCGGACGAGCAGTACTTC. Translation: CASNFLAGASDEQYF.

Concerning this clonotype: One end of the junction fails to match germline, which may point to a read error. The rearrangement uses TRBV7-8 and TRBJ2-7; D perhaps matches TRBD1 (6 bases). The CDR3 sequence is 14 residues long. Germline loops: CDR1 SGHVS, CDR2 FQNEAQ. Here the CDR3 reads CASSLVDPGQTLFF. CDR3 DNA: TGTGCCAGCAGCTTAGTAGACCCCGGACAGACTCTTTTCTTC.

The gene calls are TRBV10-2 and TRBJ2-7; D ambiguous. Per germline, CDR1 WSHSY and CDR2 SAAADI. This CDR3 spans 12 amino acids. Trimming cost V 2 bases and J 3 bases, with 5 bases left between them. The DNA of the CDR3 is TGCGCCAGCAGTGAGCACGGCTACGAGCAGTACGTC. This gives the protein CASSEHGYEQYV.

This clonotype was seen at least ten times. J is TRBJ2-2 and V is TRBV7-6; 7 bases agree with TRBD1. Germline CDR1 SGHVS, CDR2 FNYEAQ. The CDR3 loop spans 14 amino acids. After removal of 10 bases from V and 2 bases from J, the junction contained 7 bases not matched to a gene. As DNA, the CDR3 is TGTGCCACCCGGGACAGACCTAACACCGGGGAGCTGTTTTTT. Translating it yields CATRDRPNTGELFF.

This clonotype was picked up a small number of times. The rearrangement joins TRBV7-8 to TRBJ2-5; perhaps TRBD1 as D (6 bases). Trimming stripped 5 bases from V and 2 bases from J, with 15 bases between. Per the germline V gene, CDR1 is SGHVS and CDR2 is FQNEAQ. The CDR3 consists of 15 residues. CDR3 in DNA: TGTGCCAGCAGCCTGATATCGACAGGTCAAGAGACCCAGTACTTC. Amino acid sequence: CASSLISTGQETQYF. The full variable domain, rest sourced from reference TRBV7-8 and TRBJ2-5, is GAGVSQSPRYKVAKRGQDVALRCDPISGHVSLFWYQQALGQGPEFLTYFQNEAQLDKSGLPSDRFFAERPEGSVSTLKIQRTQQEDSAVYLCASSLISTGQETQYFGPGTRLLVL.

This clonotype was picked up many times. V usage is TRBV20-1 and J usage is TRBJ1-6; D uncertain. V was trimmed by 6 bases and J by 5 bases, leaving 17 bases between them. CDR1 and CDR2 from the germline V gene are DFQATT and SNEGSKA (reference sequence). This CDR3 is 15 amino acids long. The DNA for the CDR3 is TGCAGTGCCCACCTGTCCGCGCGGGATAATTCACCCCTCCACTTT. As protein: CSAHLSARDNSPLHF.

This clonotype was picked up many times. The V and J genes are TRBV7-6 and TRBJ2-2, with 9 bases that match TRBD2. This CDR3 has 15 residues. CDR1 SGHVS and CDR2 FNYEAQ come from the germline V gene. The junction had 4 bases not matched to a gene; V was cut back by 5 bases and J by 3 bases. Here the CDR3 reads CASSPTSGDTGELFF. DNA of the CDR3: TGTGCCAGCAGCCCGACTAGCGGAGACACCGGGGAGCTGTTTTTT. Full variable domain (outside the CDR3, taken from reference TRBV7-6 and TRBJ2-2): GAGVSQSPRYKVTKRGQDVALRCDPISGHVSLYWYRQALGQGPEFLTYFNYEAQQDKSGLPNDRFSAERPEGSISTLTIQRTEQRDSAMYRCASSPTSGDTGELFFGEGSRLTVL.

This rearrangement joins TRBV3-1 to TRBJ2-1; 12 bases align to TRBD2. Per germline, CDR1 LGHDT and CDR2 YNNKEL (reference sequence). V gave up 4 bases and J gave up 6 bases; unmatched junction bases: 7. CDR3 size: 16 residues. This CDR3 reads CASSPGRLAGVNEQFF. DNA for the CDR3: TGTGCCAGCAGCCCGGGTCGACTAGCGGGGGTCAATGAGCAGTTCTTC.

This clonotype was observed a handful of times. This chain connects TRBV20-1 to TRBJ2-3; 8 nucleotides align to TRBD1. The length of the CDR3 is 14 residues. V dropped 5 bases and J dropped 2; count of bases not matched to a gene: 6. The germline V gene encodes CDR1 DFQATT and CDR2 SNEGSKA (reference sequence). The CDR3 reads CSAPRTGYTDTQYF. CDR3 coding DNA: TGCAGTGCTCCTAGGACAGGGTACACAGATACGCAGTATTTT.

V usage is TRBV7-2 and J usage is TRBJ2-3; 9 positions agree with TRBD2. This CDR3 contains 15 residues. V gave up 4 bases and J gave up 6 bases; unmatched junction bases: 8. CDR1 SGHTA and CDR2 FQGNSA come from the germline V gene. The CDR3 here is CASSSLAGRVDTQYF. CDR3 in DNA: TGTGCCAGCAGCTCCCTAGCGGGGAGGGTGGATACGCAGTATTTT. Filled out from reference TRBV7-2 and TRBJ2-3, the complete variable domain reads GAGVSQSPSNKVTEKGKDVELRCDPISGHTALYWYRQSLGQGLEFLIYFQGNSAPDKSGLPSDRFSAERTGGSVSTLTIQRTQQEDSAVYLCASSSLAGRVDTQYFGPGTRLTVL.

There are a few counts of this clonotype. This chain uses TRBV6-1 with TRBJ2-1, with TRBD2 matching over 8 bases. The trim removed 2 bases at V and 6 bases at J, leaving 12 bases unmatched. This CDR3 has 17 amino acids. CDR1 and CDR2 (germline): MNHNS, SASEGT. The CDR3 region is CASSEPRSGSGSNEQFF. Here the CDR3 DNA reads TGTGCCAGCAGTGAACCCCGGAGCGGGAGTGGGTCCAATGAGCAGTTCTTC.

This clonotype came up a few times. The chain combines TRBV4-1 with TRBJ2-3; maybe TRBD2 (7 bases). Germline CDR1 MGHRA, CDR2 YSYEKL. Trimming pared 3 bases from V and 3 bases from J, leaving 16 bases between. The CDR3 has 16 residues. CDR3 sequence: CASSQFAGAQTDTQYF. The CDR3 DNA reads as TGCGCCAGCAGCCAGTTTGCGGGGGCGCAAACAGATACGCAGTATTTT.

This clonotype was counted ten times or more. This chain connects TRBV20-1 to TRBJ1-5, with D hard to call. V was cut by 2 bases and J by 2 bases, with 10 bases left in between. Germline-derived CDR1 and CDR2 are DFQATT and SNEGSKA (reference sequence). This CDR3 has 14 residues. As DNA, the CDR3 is TGCAGTGCTAGACAGGAAGTCGGCAATCAGCCCCAGCATTTT. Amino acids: CSARQEVGNQPQHF.

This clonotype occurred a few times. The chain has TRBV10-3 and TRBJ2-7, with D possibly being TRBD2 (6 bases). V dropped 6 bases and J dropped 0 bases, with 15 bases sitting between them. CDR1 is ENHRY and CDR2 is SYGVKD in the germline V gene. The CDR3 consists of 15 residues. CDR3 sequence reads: CAIRRVTEGSYEQYF. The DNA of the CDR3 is TGTGCCATCAGACGAGTAACGGAGGGCTCCTACGAGCAGTACTTC.

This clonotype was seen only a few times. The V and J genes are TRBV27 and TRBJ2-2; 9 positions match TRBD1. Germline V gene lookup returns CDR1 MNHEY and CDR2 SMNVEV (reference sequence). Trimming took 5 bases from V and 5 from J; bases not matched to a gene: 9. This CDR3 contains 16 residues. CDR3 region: CASSAGTGPQTGELFF. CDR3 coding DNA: TGTGCCAGCAGTGCGGGGACAGGGCCCCAGACCGGGGAGCTGTTTTTT.

DNA of the CDR3: TGTGCCAGCAGCCAAGCGGGGGGGGTTAAACTAGCCAAAAACATTCAGTACTTC. Translated, it gives CASSQAGGVKLAKNIQYF. The chain carries TRBV4-2 and TRBJ2-4; TRBD2 aligns across 8 bases. CDR1 and CDR2 from the germline V gene are LGHNA and YNFKEQ. This CDR3 is built from 18 residues. J gave up 0 bases and V 1 base, and 8 bases lay outside the gene matches.